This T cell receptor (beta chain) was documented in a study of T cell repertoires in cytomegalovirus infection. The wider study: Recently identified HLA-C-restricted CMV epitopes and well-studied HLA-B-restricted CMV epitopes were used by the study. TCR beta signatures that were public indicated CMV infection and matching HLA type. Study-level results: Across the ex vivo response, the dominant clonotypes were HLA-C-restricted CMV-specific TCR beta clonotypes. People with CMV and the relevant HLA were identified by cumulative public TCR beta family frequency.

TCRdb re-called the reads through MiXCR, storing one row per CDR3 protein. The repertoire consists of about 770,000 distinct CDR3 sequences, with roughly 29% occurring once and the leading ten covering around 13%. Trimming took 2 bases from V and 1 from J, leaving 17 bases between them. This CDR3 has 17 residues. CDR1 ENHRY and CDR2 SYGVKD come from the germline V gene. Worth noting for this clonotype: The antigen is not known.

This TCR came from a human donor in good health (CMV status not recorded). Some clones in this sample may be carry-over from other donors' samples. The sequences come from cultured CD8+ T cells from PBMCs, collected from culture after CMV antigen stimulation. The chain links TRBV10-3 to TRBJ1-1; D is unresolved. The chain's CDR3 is CAISERMAMLENTEAFF. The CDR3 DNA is TGTGCCATCAGTGAGAGGATGGCTATGCTAGAGAACACTGAAGCTTTCTTT.